Listed below are T cell receptor beta chains from one sample, sequenced in a study of spatial heterogeneity in lung cancer. TCRdb reprocessed the 5' RACE reads via MiXCR and lists one record per CDR3 protein. The data hold 20,000 to 30,000 distinct CDR3 sequences, with around 5.1% observed a single time. The input for sequencing was PBMCs, taken at surgery. Source of these receptors: a male donor with early-stage non-small cell lung cancer. CDR3s include the opening cysteine and the closing phenylalanine or tryptophan. Each record gives: D gene, J gene, clone size, V gene, CDR3 DNA, CDR3 protein. D genes are given only for firm matches. Clone size is not always given. Where it is, it says once, few, many or a class for expanded clones.

- | TRBJ2-3 | many | TRBV4-2 | TGTGCCAGCAGCCAAGCGTCTAGCGTCACAGATACGCAGTATTTT | CASSQASSVTDTQYF
TRBD2 | TRBJ2-1 | medium-sized | TRBV12-3/TRBV12-4 | TGTGCCAGCAGTCAAGGGACTAGCGGTTACAATGAGCAGTTCTTC | CASSQGTSGYNEQFF
- | TRBJ2-3 | many | TRBV27 | TGTGCCAGCAGTTTATTATCCCCCCCAGTCACGCAGTATTTT | CASSLLSPPVTQYF
TRBD2 | TRBJ2-1 | many | TRBV7-6 | TGTGCCAGCAGCTTAGGAGCGGGAGGGCCTGATGAGCAGTTCTTC | CASSLGAGGPDEQFF
TRBD2 | TRBJ2-7 | many | TRBV12-3/TRBV12-4 | TGTGCCAGCAGTGGGACTAGCGGGGGCTACGAGCAGTACTTC | CASSGTSGGYEQYF
- | TRBJ2-2 | many | TRBV7-3 | TGTGCCAGCAGCCGACAGTACGCGGGGCTCGGCGGGGAGCTGTTTTTT | CASSRQYAGLGGELFF
TRBD2 | TRBJ2-1 | medium-sized | TRBV5-1 | TGCGCCAGCAGCTTGGGACAGGCCGGGACTAGCGGGGTAGGTGAGCAGTTCTTC | CASSLGQAGTSGVGEQFF
- | TRBJ2-2 | many | TRBV6-2/TRBV6-3 | TGTGCCAGCAGTTACTCTGGGCGAGCGGGCACCGGGGAGCTGTTTTTT | CASSYSGRAGTGELFF
- | TRBJ1-6 | many | TRBV4-1 | TGCGCCAGCAGCCAAGGACCTCCAAGAGTCTATAATTCACCCCTCCACTTT | CASSQGPPRVYNSPLHF
- | TRBJ2-3 | many | TRBV7-2 | TGTGCCAGCAGCCAGGGGGGCAGGGACACAGATACGCAGTATTTT | CASSQGGRDTDTQYF
- | TRBJ2-6 | many | TRBV7-9 | TGTGCCAGCAGCTCGGGGACCAACGTCCTGACTTTC | CASSSGTNVLTF
- | TRBJ1-2 | many | TRBV4-3 | TGCGCCAGCAGCCAAGACCCTTCGAACTATGGCTACACCTTC | CASSQDPSNYGYTF
- | TRBJ2-7 | many | TRBV20-1 | TGCAGTGCTAGTCTCCGAGCCCCTTACGAGCAGTACTTC | CSASLRAPYEQYF
- | TRBJ2-2 | many | TRBV5-1 | TGCGCCAGCAGCTTGAACGGACAAACTACGGGCACCGGGGAGCTGTTTTTT | CASSLNGQTTGTGELFF
- | TRBJ2-1 | many | TRBV6-6 | TGTGCCAGCAGTTACGGGGGCGGGGGACTGGTATATCAGTTCTTC | CASSYGGGGLVYQFF
TRBD1 | TRBJ1-4 | many | TRBV29-1 | TGCAGCGGTGCAGGGACAGGGGGTGAAAAACTGTTTTTT | CSGAGTGGEKLFF
- | TRBJ2-2 | - | TRBV6-6 | TGTGCCAGCAGTTACACACAGTCAAACACCGGGGAGCTGTTTTTT | CASSYTQSNTGELFF
TRBD1 | TRBJ2-7 | few | TRBV6-2/TRBV6-3 | TGTGCCAGCAGTTACGCACGTCTCGGACAGGGCTCACGCGAGCAGTACTTC | CASSYARLGQGSREQYF
TRBD2 | TRBJ2-1 | many | TRBV20-1 | TGCAGTGCTAGAGCGCCGGGACTAGCACTTGGGTTCTTC | CSARAPGLALGFF
- | TRBJ2-3 | many | TRBV12-3/TRBV12-4 | TGTGCCAGCAGTTTAACAGGGGAGGCGGCAGATACGCAGTATTTT | CASSLTGEAADTQYF
TRBD1 | TRBJ2-4 | many | TRBV29-1 | TGCAGCGTCGACGGTGACAGGGCTGGGGCCAAAAACATTCAGTACTTC | CSVDGDRAGAKNIQYF
- | TRBJ2-3 | medium-sized | TRBV4-3 | TGCGCCAGCAGCCAAGGGGGGGCCAAAGATACGCAGTATTTT | CASSQGGAKDTQYF
- | TRBJ2-7 | many | TRBV6-1 | TGTGCCAGCAGTGAAGTTGGGGGAATCTACGAGCAGTACTTC | CASSEVGGIYEQYF
- | TRBJ2-5 | many | TRBV19 | TGTGCCAGTGGGGAATTACAAGAGACCCAGTACTTC | CASGELQETQYF
TRBD2 | TRBJ2-3 | - | TRBV28 | TGTGCCAGCAGTACCAGACTAGCGGAGAGCACAGATACGCAGTATTTT | CASSTRLAESTDTQYF
- | TRBJ2-5 | many | TRBV7-3 | TGTGCCAGCAGCTTACAGCCGGGGCGAGAGACCCAGTACTTC | CASSLQPGRETQYF
- | TRBJ1-1 | - | TRBV29-1 | TGCAGCGTTGGCCACCACTCAAACACTGAAGCTTTCTTT | CSVGHHSNTEAFF
TRBD1 | TRBJ1-3 | many | TRBV5-4 | TGTGCCAGCAGCCCCCAGGGGGAGATCGGAAACACCATATATTTT | CASSPQGEIGNTIYF
- | TRBJ1-1 | many | TRBV6-1 | TGTGCCAGCAGTGAAGCTCCCGGGGGGTGGAACACTGAAGCTTTCTTT | CASSEAPGGWNTEAFF
- | TRBJ2-7 | many | TRBV29-1 | TGCAGCGTTGATGGTTTGACCGAGGAAGGACGGATCTACGAGCAGTACTTC | CSVDGLTEEGRIYEQYF
- | TRBJ1-5 | many | TRBV20-1 | TGCAGTGCTAGAGGGCGACAGCGGAATCAGCCCCAGCATTTT | CSARGRQRNQPQHF
- | TRBJ2-7 | many | TRBV2 | TGTGCCAGCATGGGCAGATCCTACGAGCAGTACTTC | CASMGRSYEQYF
- | TRBJ2-3 | many | TRBV28 | TGTGCCAGCAGTTCTAGCAGTACTAGCACAGATACGCAGTATTTT | CASSSSSTSTDTQYF
- | TRBJ1-1 | - | TRBV5-1 | TGCGCCAGCAGCAGAGGAACGGACTTGAACACTGAAGCTTTCTTT | CASSRGTDLNTEAFF
- | TRBJ1-1 | once | TRBV5-1 | TGCGCCAGCAGCCCGAAAAGTAGGGACACTGAAGCTTTCTTT | CASSPKSRDTEAFF
- | TRBJ2-5 | many | TRBV28 | TGTGCCCTTCGACCGGTCCCGGGTGATCAAGAGACCCAGTACTTC | CALRPVPGDQETQYF
- | TRBJ1-2 | many | TRBV20-1 | TGCAGTGCTAGATCTAGGACGGGGGTTGGCTACACCTTC | CSARSRTGVGYTF
TRBD2 | TRBJ2-2 | many | TRBV28 | TGTGCCAGCAAAAGCCCCGGGACGCAGACTAGCGGGAGCGCCGGGGAGCTGTTTTTT | CASKSPGTQTSGSAGELFF
- | TRBJ2-5 | - | TRBV20-1 | TGCAGTGCTCGTGGGGGGAGCAGTCAAGAGACCCAGTACTTC | CSARGGSSQETQYF
TRBD1 | TRBJ1-4 | many | TRBV11-2 | TGTGCCAGCAGCTTCGACAGGGCTTCGGGAGAAAAACTGTTTTTT | CASSFDRASGEKLFF
- | TRBJ1-1 | many | TRBV18 | TGTGCCAGCTCACCACCGACAGCGAAAAACACTGAAGCTTTCTTT | CASSPPTAKNTEAFF
TRBD2 | TRBJ2-3 | many | TRBV20-1 | TGCAGTGCTAGAGATATCTCAGGACTAGCGGGGCGACGAGATACGCAGTATTTT | CSARDISGLAGRRDTQYF
- | TRBJ2-7 | many | TRBV29-1 | TGCAGCGTCCAGGGCTCCTCGTCCTACGAGCAGTACTTC | CSVQGSSSYEQYF
TRBD1 | TRBJ1-2 | few | TRBV3-1 | TGTGCCAGCAGCCAAGCCGGGACAGGGAACTATGGCTACACCTTC | CASSQAGTGNYGYTF
TRBD1 | TRBJ2-5 | many | TRBV12-3/TRBV12-4 | TGTGCCAGCAGTCTGGGACAGGCCTTGGCGGAGACCCAGTACTTC | CASSLGQALAETQYF
- | TRBJ2-7 | many | TRBV5-5 | TGTGCCAGCAGCTTGGCCTGGACAGAATACGAGCAGTACTTC | CASSLAWTEYEQYF
TRBD1 | TRBJ2-1 | many | TRBV2 | TGTGCCAGCAGTGGGACAGGGGGGGTCAATGAGCAGTTCTTC | CASSGTGGVNEQFF
- | TRBJ1-1 | many | TRBV28 | TGTGCCAGCAGGTTGGGTAAGGGGCCGAGACACATGAACACTGAAGCTTTCTTT | CASRLGKGPRHMNTEAFF
TRBD1 | TRBJ1-4 | many | TRBV5-1 | TGCGCCAGCAGCTCCGGACAGGGAGGGGAAAAACTGTTTTTT | CASSSGQGGEKLFF
- | TRBJ2-7 | many | TRBV27 | TGTGCCAGCAGTCTCACGGGGTCCACCTACGAGCAGTACTTC | CASSLTGSTYEQYF
- | TRBJ1-1 | many | TRBV7-2 | TGTGCCAGCAGCTCCCGTGTGGAGGCTTTCTTT | CASSSRVEAFF